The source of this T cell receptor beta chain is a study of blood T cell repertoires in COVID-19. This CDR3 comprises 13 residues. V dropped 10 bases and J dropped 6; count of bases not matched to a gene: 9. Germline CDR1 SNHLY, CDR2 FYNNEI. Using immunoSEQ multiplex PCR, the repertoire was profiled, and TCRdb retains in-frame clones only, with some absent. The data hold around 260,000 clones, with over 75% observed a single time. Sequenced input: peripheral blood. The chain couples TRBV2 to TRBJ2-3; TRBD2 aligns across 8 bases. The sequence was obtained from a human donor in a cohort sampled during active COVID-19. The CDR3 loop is CAIVSGKSDTQYF. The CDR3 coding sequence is TGTGCCATTGTTAGCGGGAAGAGTGATACGCAGTATTTT.